These 21 T cell receptor beta chains were sequenced from one sample in a study of regulatory T cells in long-lasting Graves disease. The authors built TCR beta libraries using iRepertoire HTBI primers and Arm-PCR of CDR3 regions. In TCRdb, the multiplex PCR reads were re-called with MiXCR into one record per CDR3 protein. The sample has about 240,000 distinct CDR3 sequences; 20% to 25% are singletons. Time point specified: newly diagnosed GD, antithyroid drugs for less than 3 months. Generation of the TCR library employed RNA extracted from PBMCs. Sequencing used peripheral blood mononuclear cells (PBMCs), obtained at new diagnosis, from a patient treated with antithyroid drugs. These receptors were collected from a female donor with Graves disease.

This clonotype was found many times. The rearrangement links TRBV7-8 to TRBJ1-1; TRBD1 is a possible D gene (5 bases). The CDR3 loop spans 14 amino acids. The V gene lost 2 bases and the J gene lost 3 bases, with 10 bases spanning the gap. Germline lookup yields CDR1 SGHVS and CDR2 FQNEAQ. The CDR3 region is CASSLLQGYTEAFF. CDR3 DNA: TGTGCCAGCAGCTTACTGCAGGGATACACTGAAGCTTTCTTT. Supplemented by reference TRBV7-8 and TRBJ1-1, the full variable domain reads GAGVSQSPRYKVAKRGQDVALRCDPISGHVSLFWYQQALGQGPEFLTYFQNEAQLDKSGLPSDRFFAERPEGSVSTLKIQRTQQEDSAVYLCASSLLQGYTEAFFGQGTRLTVV.

This clonotype was counted ten times or more. This chain uses TRBV6-1 with TRBJ2-1, with D possibly TRBD1 on 5 matching bases. Germline CDR1 MNHNS, CDR2 SASEGT. V was pared by 0 bases and J by 4 bases, with 10 bases between. This CDR3 spans 15 amino acids. The CDR3 coding sequence is TGTGCCAGCAGTGAAGCGGAGCGACAGTACAATGAGCAGTTCTTC. This codes for CASSEAERQYNEQFF.

This clonotype appeared many times. This chain uses TRBV11-1 with TRBJ1-3; a weak D match, TRBD1 (5 bases). The germline CDR1 and CDR2 sequences are SGHAT and FQDESV (reference sequence). This CDR3 contains 14 residues. V shed 4 bases and J shed 2 bases, with 9 bases lying between them. The CDR3: CASSSGTPGNTIYF. In DNA, the CDR3 is TGTGCCAGCAGCTCCGGGACCCCTGGAAACACCATATATTTT.

This clonotype occurred many times. V gene TRBV12-3 or TRBV12-4 combines with J gene TRBJ1-6, with TRBD1 matching 8 bases. This CDR3 comprises 13 residues. V lost 6 bases, J lost 10 bases, and 5 bases stayed unmatched. The CDR3 nucleotides are TGTGCCAGCAGCGACAGGGGAGAATCACCCCTCCACTTT. This codes for CASSDRGESPLHF.

This clonotype has ten or more counts. The chain has TRBV4-1 and TRBJ2-4, with a tentative D call TRBD2 (7 bases). The CDR3 contains 15 residues. The germline gives CDR1 MGHRA, CDR2 YSYEKL. The V and J ends lost 7 bases and 3 bases respectively, with 16 bases between them. The CDR3 DNA is TGCGCCAGCAAAGAAGAAGGGGGGGACAAAAACATTCAGTACTTC. It is translated as CASKEEGGDKNIQYF.

The DNA of the CDR3 is TGTGCCAGCAGCCCCCGCGTGGGACTAGCGGGAGGAGGAGAGCAGTACTTC. The encoded protein is CASSPRVGLAGGGEQYF. This chain joins TRBV7-6 and TRBJ2-7, with 15 positions matching TRBD2. The V segment lost 5 bases and the J segment 7 bases; nucleotides outside the gene matches: 12. Germline CDR1 is SGHVS and CDR2 is FNYEAQ. This CDR3 contains 17 residues.

In regard to this clonotype: This may come from a read error, since a much larger clone is one base off. J is TRBJ1-4 and V is TRBV7-2; weak D call: TRBD1 (5 bases). The V gene's germline CDR1 is SGHTA and CDR2 FQGNSA. There are 16 residues in the CDR3. The CDR3 DNA reads TGTGCCAGCAGCTTAGCGGGCGGCTCAGGGAATGGAAAACTGTTTTTT. It specifies CASSLAGGSGNGKLFF.

Worth noting for this clonotype: A much larger clone lies one base from this, so it may be a read error. The rearrangement uses TRBV11-3 and TRBJ2-4, with TRBD1 identical over 7 bases. The CDR3 covers 16 residues. CDR1 and CDR2 from the germline V gene are SGHNT and YENEEA. Losses at the gene ends were 5 bases for V and 13 bases for J; bases not matched to a gene: 20. CDR3 in DNA: TGTGCCAGCAGCCAAGACTCGGACAGGAGTTACAATGAGCAGTACTTC. It specifies CASSQDSDRSYNEQYF. The full variable domain, rest sourced from reference TRBV11-3 and TRBJ2-4, is EAGVVQSPRYKIIEKKQPVAFWCNPISGHNTLYWYLQNLGQGPELLIRYENEEAVDDSQLPKDRFSAERLKGVDSTLKIQPAELGDSAVYLCASSQDSDRSYNEQYFGAGTRLSVL.

In this sample, this clonotype turned up a few times. The chain is built from TRBV15 and TRBJ1-6; D is unclear. CDR3 size: 16 residues. Germline CDR1 and CDR2: LNHNV and YYDKDF (reference sequence). V gave up 2 bases and J gave up 0 bases, with 8 bases separating them. The CDR3 loop reads CATSRRGNSYNSPLHF. CDR3 DNA sequence: TGTGCCACCAGCAGAAGAGGGAACTCCTATAATTCACCCCTCCACTTT.

A note on this clonotype: Being one base from a much bigger clone, this may be a read error. V is TRBV6-2 or TRBV6-3 and J is TRBJ2-1, with 8 bases fitting TRBD1. The ends lost 0 bases at V and 8 bases at J; junction bases unmatched: 0. This CDR3 has 13 amino acids. Germline values: CDR1 MNHEY, CDR2 SVGEGT. The CDR3 nucleotides are TGTGCCAGCAGTTACTCGACAGGGGATGAGCAGTTCTTC. Translating gives CASSYSTGDEQFF.

There are many counts of this clonotype. The chain combines TRBV20-1 with TRBJ2-1; 9 positions agree with TRBD2. V lost 4 bases, J lost 4 bases, and 5 bases stayed unmatched. The CDR3 runs to 14 residues. CDR1 is DFQATT, CDR2 SNEGSKA, per germline (reference sequence). The DNA for the CDR3 is TGCAGTGCTACTACTAGCGGGCCTTACAATGAGCAGTTCTTC. It is translated as CSATTSGPYNEQFF.

The chain employs TRBV7-2 and TRBJ2-1; the match to TRBD2 covers 14 bases. Germline V CDR1 and CDR2: SGHTA, FQGNSA. The CDR3 loop spans 17 amino acids. V lost 5 bases to trimming and J lost 7 bases; unmatched junction nucleotides: 10. CDR3 amino acids: CASSPKTSGGGWNEQFF. As DNA, the CDR3 is TGTGCCAGCAGCCCAAAGACTAGCGGGGGGGGGTGGAATGAGCAGTTCTTC.

This clonotype was recorded at least ten times. J is TRBJ2-1 and V is TRBV5-1; D is ambiguous. The CDR3 length is 14 residues. Trimming stripped 4 bases from V and 4 bases from J, with 12 bases between. The germline V gene has CDR1 SGHRS and CDR2 YFSETQ. This CDR3 reads CASSLETPYNEQFF. The CDR3, as DNA: TGCGCCAGCAGCCTTGAGACCCCGTACAATGAGCAGTTCTTC.

This clonotype occurred a few times. The chain has TRBV7-2 and TRBJ1-5, with D uncertain. Germline loops: CDR1 SGHTA, CDR2 FQGNSA. The V gene lost 4 bases and the J gene lost 5 bases, with 9 bases spanning the gap. The CDR3 totals 13 residues. This CDR3 reads CASSSVWDQPQHF. CDR3 DNA: TGTGCCAGCAGCTCCGTATGGGATCAGCCCCAGCATTTT.

This clonotype was picked up a small number of times. This rearrangement joins TRBV20-1 to TRBJ2-2; D gene unclear. Trimming took off 0 bases at V and 0 bases at J, with 8 bases between the two ends. From germline, CDR1 is DFQATT and CDR2 SNEGSKA (reference sequence). The CDR3 extends over 15 amino acids. The CDR3 spells CSARDLLANTGELFF. CDR3 nucleotides: TGCAGTGCTAGAGATCTCTTGGCGAACACCGGGGAGCTGTTTTTT.

This clonotype was detected ten times or more. The J gene is TRBJ2-2, the V gene TRBV7-7; 8 positions match TRBD2. The CDR3 runs to 17 residues. After removal of 5 bases from V and 0 bases from J, the junction contained 8 bases not matched to a gene. CDR1 is SSHAT, CDR2 FNYEAQ, per germline (reference sequence). The CDR3 sequence: CASSPRAGGSNTGELFF. The CDR3 DNA reads TGTGCCAGCAGCCCCCGCGCGGGAGGCTCGAACACCGGGGAGCTGTTTTTT.

This clonotype was seen ten or more times. The chain is built from TRBV20-1 and TRBJ2-1, with 11 nucleotides matching TRBD2. Germline CDR1 reads DFQATT; CDR2 reads SNEGSKA (reference sequence). V shed 6 bases, J shed 4 bases, and the junction held 8 bases outside the gene matches. CDR3 length equals 15 residues. The CDR3 protein is CSAASTSGVYNEQFF. The CDR3 DNA is TGCAGTGCCGCCTCGACTAGCGGGGTTTACAATGAGCAGTTCTTC.

This sequence joins TRBV30 and TRBJ2-5; 12 bases are shared with TRBD2. Unmatched junction bases numbered 8, after V lost 4 bases and J lost 5 bases. The CDR3 totals 15 residues. Germline CDR1 GTSNPN, CDR2 SVGIG (reference sequence). CDR3 protein: CAWIQAGTSGETQYF. Here the CDR3 DNA reads TGTGCCTGGATTCAGGCTGGGACTAGCGGGGAGACCCAGTACTTC.

This clonotype was observed at least ten times. The chain links TRBV30 to TRBJ2-5; no reliable D call. Germline CDR1 and CDR2: GTSNPN and SVGIG (reference sequence). The CDR3 spans 11 residues. Trimming took 0 bases from V and 7 from J, leaving 6 bases between them. This chain's CDR3 is CAWSVTVTQYF. CDR3 DNA: TGTGCCTGGAGTGTAACGGTGACCCAGTACTTC.

This clonotype was counted many times. This chain links TRBV7-3 with TRBJ2-1, with TRBD1 matching over 8 bases. This CDR3 comprises 13 residues. Trimming cost V 8 bases and J 9 bases; bases outside gene matches: 9. Germline assignment: CDR1 SGHTA and CDR2 FQGTGA. The CDR3 sequence is CASAGGPGREQFF. CDR3 nucleotides: TGTGCCAGCGCAGGGGGCCCCGGGCGTGAGCAGTTCTTC.

This clonotype was counted many times. The chain uses TRBV7-8 and TRBJ1-5; D unresolved. This CDR3 region has 14 residues. Germline CDR1 SGHVS, CDR2 FQNEAQ. V was trimmed by 1 base and J by 1 base, leaving 5 bases between them. CDR3 loop: CASSLGQSNQPQHF. CDR3 in DNA: TGTGCCAGCAGCTTAGGGCAGAGCAATCAGCCCCAGCATTTT.